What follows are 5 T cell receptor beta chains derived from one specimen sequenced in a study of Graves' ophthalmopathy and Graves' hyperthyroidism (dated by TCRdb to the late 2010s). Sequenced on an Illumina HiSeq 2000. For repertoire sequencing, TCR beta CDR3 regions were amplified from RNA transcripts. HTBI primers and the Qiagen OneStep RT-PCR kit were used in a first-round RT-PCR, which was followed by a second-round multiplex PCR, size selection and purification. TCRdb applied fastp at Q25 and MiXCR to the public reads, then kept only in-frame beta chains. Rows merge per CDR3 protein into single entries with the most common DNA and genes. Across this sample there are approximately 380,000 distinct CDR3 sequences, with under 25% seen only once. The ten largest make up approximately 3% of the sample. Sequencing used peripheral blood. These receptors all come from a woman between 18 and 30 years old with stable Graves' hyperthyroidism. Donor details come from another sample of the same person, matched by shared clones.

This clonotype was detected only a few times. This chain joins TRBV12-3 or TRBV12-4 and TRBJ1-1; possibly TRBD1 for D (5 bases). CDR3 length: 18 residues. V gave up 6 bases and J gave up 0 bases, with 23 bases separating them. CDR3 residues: CASRSSRGDTGMNTEAFF. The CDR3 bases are TGTGCCAGCAGGTCGAGCCGGGGGGATACGGGTATGAACACTGAAGCTTTCTTT.

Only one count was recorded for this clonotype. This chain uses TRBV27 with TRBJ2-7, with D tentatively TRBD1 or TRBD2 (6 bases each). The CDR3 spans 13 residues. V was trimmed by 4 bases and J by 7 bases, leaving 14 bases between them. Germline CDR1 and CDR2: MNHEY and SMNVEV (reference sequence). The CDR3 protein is CASSWGRGREQYF. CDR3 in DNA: TGTGCCAGCAGTTGGGGACGGGGGCGGGAGCAGTACTTC.

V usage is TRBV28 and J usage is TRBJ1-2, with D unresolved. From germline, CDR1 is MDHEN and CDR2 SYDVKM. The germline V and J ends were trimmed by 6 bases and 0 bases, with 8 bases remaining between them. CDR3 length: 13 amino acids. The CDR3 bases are TGTGCCAGCAGAGCGGACGCTAACTATGGCTACACCTTC. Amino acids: CASRADANYGYTF.

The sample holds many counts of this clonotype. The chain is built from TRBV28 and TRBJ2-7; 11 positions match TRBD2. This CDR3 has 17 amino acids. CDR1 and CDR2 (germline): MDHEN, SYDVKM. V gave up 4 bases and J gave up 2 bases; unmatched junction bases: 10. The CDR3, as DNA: TGTGCCAGCAGTTCGGTAGCGGGAGGGCTTTTTACCTACGAGCAGTACTTC. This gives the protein CASSSVAGGLFTYEQYF.

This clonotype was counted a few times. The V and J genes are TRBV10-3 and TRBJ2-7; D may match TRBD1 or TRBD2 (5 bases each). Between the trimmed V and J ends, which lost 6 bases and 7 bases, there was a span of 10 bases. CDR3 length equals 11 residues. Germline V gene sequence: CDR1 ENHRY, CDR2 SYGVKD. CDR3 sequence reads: CAIRGTTEQYF. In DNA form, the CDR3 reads TGTGCCATCAGAGGGACGACAGAGCAGTACTTC.